Given below is one TCR beta chain in context. Its specificity is unknown. The individuals who served as donors were healthy Caucasians living in Russia, aged roughly 6 to 95. PBMCs, at least 6 million per sample, were isolated. CDR1 is MDHEN, CDR2 SYDVKM, per germline. The CDR3 covers 14 residues. Trimming removed 3 bases from V and 3 bases from J, with 12 bases in between. This record comes from a study of blood T cells in healthy people across ages. General observations from the study: It was the long-lived donors that had more naive CD4+ cells and higher diversity than aged donors. CMV status of donors was not determined, possibly confounding expanded clonotype changes.

Primers used in a second PCR of roughly 6 to 11 cycles were a sample-barcoded 5' primer and a J-beta primer mix. TCRdb re-analysed the 5' RACE reads in MiXCR, keeping a single row per CDR3 protein. The profile covers 270,000 or so distinct CDR3 sequences, with around 29% appearing a single time and 29% taken by the ten largest. The sequenced sample was blood. This receptor was obtained from a woman between 65 and 79 years old in good health. The chain carries TRBV28 and TRBJ2-7, with D possibly TRBD2 on 5 matching bases. This CDR3 is CASSFGVYRYEQYF. DNA for the CDR3: TGTGCCAGCAGTTTCGGGGTCTATCGCTACGAGCAGTACTTC.